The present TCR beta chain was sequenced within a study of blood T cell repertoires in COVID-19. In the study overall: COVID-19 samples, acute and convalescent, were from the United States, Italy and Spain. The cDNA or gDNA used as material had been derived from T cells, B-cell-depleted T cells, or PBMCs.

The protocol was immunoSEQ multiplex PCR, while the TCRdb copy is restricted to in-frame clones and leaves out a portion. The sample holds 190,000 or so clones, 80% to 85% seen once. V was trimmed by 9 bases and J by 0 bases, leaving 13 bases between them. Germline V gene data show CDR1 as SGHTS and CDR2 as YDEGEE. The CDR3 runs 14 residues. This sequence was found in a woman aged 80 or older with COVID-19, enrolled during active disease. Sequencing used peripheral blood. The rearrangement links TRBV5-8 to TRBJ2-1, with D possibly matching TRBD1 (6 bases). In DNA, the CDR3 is TGTGCCACCCGCACAGGGCTCTCCTACAATGAGCAGTTCTTC. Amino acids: CATRTGLSYNEQFF.